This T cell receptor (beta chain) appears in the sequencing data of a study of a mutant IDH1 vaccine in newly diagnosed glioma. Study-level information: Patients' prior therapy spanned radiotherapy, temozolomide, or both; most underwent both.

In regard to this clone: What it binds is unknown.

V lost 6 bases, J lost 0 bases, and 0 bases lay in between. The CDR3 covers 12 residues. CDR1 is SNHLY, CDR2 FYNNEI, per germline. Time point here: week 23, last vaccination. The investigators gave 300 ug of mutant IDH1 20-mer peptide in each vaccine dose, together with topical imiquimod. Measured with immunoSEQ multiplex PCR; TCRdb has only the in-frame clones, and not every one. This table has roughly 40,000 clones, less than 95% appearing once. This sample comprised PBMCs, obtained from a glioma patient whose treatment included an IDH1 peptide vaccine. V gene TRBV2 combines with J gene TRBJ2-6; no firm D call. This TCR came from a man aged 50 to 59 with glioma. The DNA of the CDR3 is TGTGCCAGCAGCTCTGGGGCCAACGTCCTGACTTTC. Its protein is CASSSGANVLTF.